Presented here are 3 T cell receptor beta chains from one specimen sequenced in a study of monozygotic twins with inflammatory bowel disease. TCRdb reanalyzed the 5' RACE reads, giving one entry per CDR3 protein sequence and no DNA. The table for this sample gives around 140,000 distinct CDR3 sequences. The material sequenced was blood. The source is a human donor with ulcerative colitis or Crohn's disease, or a healthy co-twin of an affected twin (not recorded which).

V gene TRBV5-6 combines with J gene TRBJ1-1. The CDR3 has 14 residues. Germline V CDR1 and CDR2: SGHDT, YYEEEE. The CDR3 loop is CASSLRRSYTEAFF.

The chain links TRBV7-8 to TRBJ1-1; TCRdb lists TRBD1, though no DNA is available to test this call. This CDR3 is 14 amino acids long. The germline gives CDR1 SGHVS, CDR2 FQNEAQ. The CDR3 sequence is CASSLEGLASEAFF.

The chain is built from TRBV25-1 and TRBJ2-2; TCRdb picks TRBD1, but there is no DNA to check that call. CDR1 is MGHDK, CDR2 SYGVNS, per germline. CDR3 length: 16 amino acids. The CDR3 region is CASSGSGESNTGELFF.